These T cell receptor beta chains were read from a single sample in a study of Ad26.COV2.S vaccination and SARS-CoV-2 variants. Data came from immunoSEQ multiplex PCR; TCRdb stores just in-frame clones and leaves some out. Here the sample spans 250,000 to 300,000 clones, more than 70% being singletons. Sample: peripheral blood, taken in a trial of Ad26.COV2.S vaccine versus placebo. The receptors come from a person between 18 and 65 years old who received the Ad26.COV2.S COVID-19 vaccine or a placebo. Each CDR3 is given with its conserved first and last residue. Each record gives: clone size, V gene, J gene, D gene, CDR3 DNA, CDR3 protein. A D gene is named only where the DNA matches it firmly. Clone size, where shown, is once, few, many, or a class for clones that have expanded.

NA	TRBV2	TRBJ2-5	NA	TGTGCCAGCAGTGTCGGCGATAGCCCAATTAGAGAGACCCAGTACTTC	CASSVGDSPIRETQYF
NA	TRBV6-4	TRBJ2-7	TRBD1	TGTGCCAGCAGTGACTATGCCGGGACAGGGCCCTACGAGCAGTACTTC	CASSDYAGTGPYEQYF
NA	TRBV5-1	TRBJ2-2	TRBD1	TGCGCCAGCAGCTTCACGACAGGGGCGAACACCGGGGAGCTGTTTTTT	CASSFTTGANTGELFF
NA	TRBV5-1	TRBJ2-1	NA	TGCGCCAGCAGCTGGAACACGTGGGAGCAGTTCTTC	CASSWNTWEQFF
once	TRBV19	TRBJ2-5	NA	TGTGCCAGTAGCGGAGGGGGCGCAGGAGAGACCCAGTACTTC	CASSGGGAGETQYF
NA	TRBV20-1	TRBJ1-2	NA	TGCAGTGCTAGACAGGGAGCTGGCTACACCTTC	CSARQGAGYTF
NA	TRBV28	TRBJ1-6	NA	TGTGCCAGCAGTTTCTCACAGAATAATTCACCCCTCCACTTT	CASSFSQNNSPLHF
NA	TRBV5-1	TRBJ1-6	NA	TGCGCCAGCAGGCAGTACCCCGGATCTTTGGATTCACCCCTCCACTTT	CASRQYPGSLDSPLHF
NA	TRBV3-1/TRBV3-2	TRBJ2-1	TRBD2	TGTGCCAGCAGCCAAGGGAGGGGCGGGAGCGGTGAGCAGTTCTTC	CASSQGRGGSGEQFF
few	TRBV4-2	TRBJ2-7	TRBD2	TGTGCCAGCAGCCAAGTCTCGGGGGGGCTCGAGCAGTACTTC	CASSQVSGGLEQYF
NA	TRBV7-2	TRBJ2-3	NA	TGTGCCAGCAGTGGGCGGCTAGATACGCAGTATTTT	CASSGRLDTQYF
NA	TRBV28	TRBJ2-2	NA	TGTGCCAGCAAAGCGGGTATTCACGGGGAGCTGTTTTTT	CASKAGIHGELFF
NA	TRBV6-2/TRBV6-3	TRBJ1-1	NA	TGTGCCAGCAGTTACTTTCAGGGCACGGCTTTCTTT	CASSYFQGTAFF
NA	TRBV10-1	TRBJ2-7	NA	TGCGCCAGCAGTGAGTCTAACCCAGGAACGGACGAGCAGTACTTC	CASSESNPGTDEQYF
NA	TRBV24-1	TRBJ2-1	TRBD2	TGTGCCACCACTCCCTTGGGACTAGCGGGAGACAGCTCCTACAATGAGCAGTTCTTC	CATTPLGLAGDSSYNEQFF
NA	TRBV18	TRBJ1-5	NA	TGTGCCAGCTCACCGCTCGATCAGCCCCAGCATTTT	CASSPLDQPQHF
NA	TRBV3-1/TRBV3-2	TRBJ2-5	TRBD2	TGTGCCAGCAGCCAAGATTTAGCGGGGGAGACCCAGTACTTC	CASSQDLAGETQYF
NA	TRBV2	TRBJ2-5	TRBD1	TGTGCCGGACAGGGTTATCAAGAGACCCAGTACTTC	CAGQGYQETQYF
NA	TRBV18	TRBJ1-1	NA	TGTGCCAGCTCTACGGTTCCCGGAGACACTGAAGCTTTCTTT	CASSTVPGDTEAFF
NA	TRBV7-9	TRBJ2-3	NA	TGTGCCAGCAGCTCCACCCAACTGGCGGGAAGGGATACGCAGTATTTT	CASSSTQLAGRDTQYF
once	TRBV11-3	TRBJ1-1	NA	TGTGCCAGCAGCTTAGGGGGCAGGGGAGACACTGAAGCTTTCTTT	CASSLGGRGDTEAFF
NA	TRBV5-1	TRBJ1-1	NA	TGCGCCAGCAGCCCCTGGCCCAACGTGGGACACACTGAAGCTTTCTTT	CASSPWPNVGHTEAFF
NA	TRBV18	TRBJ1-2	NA	TGTGCCAGCTCACCGGGGGAGATAGCCTATGGCTACACCTTC	CASSPGEIAYGYTF
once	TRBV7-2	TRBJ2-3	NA	TGTGCCAGCAGCTTAGTCTGGACAGATACGCAGTATTTT	CASSLVWTDTQYF
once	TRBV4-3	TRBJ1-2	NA	TGCGCCAGCAGCCAAGATCAGGGAGGGGGAGGCTATGGCTACACCTTC	CASSQDQGGGGYGYTF
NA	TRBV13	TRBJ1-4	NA	TGTGCCAGCAGCCCCGCCAGGATTAATGAAAAACTGTTTTTT	CASSPARINEKLFF
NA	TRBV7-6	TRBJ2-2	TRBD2	TGTGCCAGCAGCTTCCTAGCGGAAGAAAACACCGGGGAGCTGTTTTTT	CASSFLAEENTGELFF
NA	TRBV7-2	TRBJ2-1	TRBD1	TGTGCCAGCAGCCCCATAGGGGGCCTGGGGGCGGGTGAGCAGTTCTTC	CASSPIGGLGAGEQFF
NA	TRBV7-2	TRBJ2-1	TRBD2	TGTGCCAGCAGCTTCAGCGGGACCAACAATGAGCAGTTCTTC	CASSFSGTNNEQFF
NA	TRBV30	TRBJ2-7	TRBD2	TGTGCCTGGAGTCTCCGGGTAGTAGCGGGAGCTTTTGAGCAGTACTTC	CAWSLRVVAGAFEQYF